This T cell receptor (beta chain) derives from a study of blood T cells in healthy people across ages. Whole-study results and caveats: A strong correlation was found between TCR beta diversity and the percentage of naive T cells. A greater number of naive CD4+ cells and higher diversity distinguished long-lived donors from aged donors.

This clonotype was detected only a few times. Antigen unknown. Through a sample-barcoded 5' primer and a J-beta primer mix, a second PCR was run for roughly 6 to 12 cycles. In TCRdb, the 5' RACE reads were re-called with MiXCR into one record per CDR3 protein. Seen here are about 940,000 distinct CDR3 sequences, about 44% observed once, and the top ten hold around an eighth. Every sample gave at least 5 micrograms of total RNA when it was extracted. The receptor comes from a man aged 30-40 years in good health. The sequenced sample consisted of blood.

The CDR3 DNA sequence: TGTGCCAGCACCAGGACAGCCTACGAGCAGTACTTC. This encodes CASTRTAYEQYF. V gene TRBV28 combines with J gene TRBJ2-7; a possible D gene is TRBD1 (6 bases). Trimming left V 7 bases short and J 2 bases short, with 9 bases between. The CDR3 covers 12 residues. Germline CDR1 reads MDHEN; CDR2 reads SYDVKM.